This T cell receptor (beta chain) comes out of a study of CD4+ T cells in melanoma. Regarding the study as a whole: CD8+ T cell, macrophage and B cell function reportedly correlated with neoantigen-specific CD4+ T cells. Reportedly, melanoma neoantigen-specific CD4+ T cells showed varied differentiation states.

The assay was immunoSEQ multiplex PCR, and TCRdb's table has in-frame clones only and misses some. The repertoire has 4,500 to 5,000 clones, over 55% of them found once; the top ten carry around 28%. The CDR3 has 15 residues. Germline V gene sequence: CDR1 SEHNR, CDR2 FQNEAQ (reference sequence). V dropped 3 bases and J dropped 2 bases, with 12 bases sitting between them. A word on this clone: Its antigen is as yet unknown.

V usage is TRBV7-9 and J usage is TRBJ2-3, with a tentative D call TRBD1 (6 bases). Sequencing was performed on cells from a culture (not recorded whether cultured in vitro). This sequence was found in a human donor with melanoma. CDR3 sequence: CASSLRDRYTDTQYF. CDR3 in DNA: TGTGCCAGCAGCTTGCGAGACAGGTACACAGATACGCAGTATTTT.